This TCR beta chain was sequenced for a study of T-cell reconstitution after alpha-beta-depleted transplantation in children listed by TCRdb under 2016. Background for the entire study: The study quantitatively tracked T-cell immune reconstitution after TCRalphabeta/CD19-depleted allogeneic hematopoietic cell transplantation in children using TCR repertoire profiling.

In the paper's terms, the treatment or condition label means: allogeneic hematopoietic cell transplantation with graft depleted of TCRalphabeta T cells and CD19 B cells. TCRalphabeta/CD19-depleted allogeneic hematopoietic cell grafts were given to the transplant recipients, all of whom were children. Study-wide findings and limitations: In some patients, the high TCRbeta diversity seen at day 60 was put down to recipient T cells and intrathymic progenitors that had survived conditioning. About two months after transplant, the apparently early recovery of alphabetaT-cell counts reportedly depended on just several hundred clones that had expanded rapidly and came from non-depleted graft cells. Over the following months the frequencies of hyperexpanded clones went down, and after one year T-cell counts and TCRbeta diversity were mostly credited to newly produced T cells.

Reading from cysteine to phenylalanine, the CDR3 counts 12 amino acids. The CDR3 DNA has 36 bases and is translated from base 1. For this chain, trimming is 4 bases at the V end and 7 bases at the J end, and the number of junction bases without a gene match is 3. The germline V gene encodes CDR1 SQVTM and CDR2 ANQGSEA. This clonotype was observed many times. Its antigen is currently not known. Within one base of it there is no much larger clone, and no base qualities were kept. Library creation used PCR. TCRdb records Illumina HiSeq 2500 as the sequencer. Molecular barcoding was employed in the preparation of TCR libraries, with unique molecular identifiers being used to normalize TCRbeta repertoire quantification. In-frame beta chains were kept once TCRdb had trimmed the public reads at Q25 with fastp and called clones with MiXCR. Merged by CDR3 protein, the rows form single entries marked with the most common genes and DNA. The sample records approximately 250,000 distinct CDR3 sequences, roughly a quarter of which are singletons. The top ten clones comprise 2.6% of the sample.

The chain is assembled from TRBV29-1 and TRBJ2-7; TRBD1 lines up with 11 middle nucleotides. This clonotype was sampled from a girl aged 2-10 years with Fanconi anemia, due to receive a stem cell transplant. The sample here was PBMCs, taken before TCRalphabeta/CD19-depleted stem cell transplant. The DNA sequence reads TGCAGCGTTGCGGGACAGGGGGTAGAGCAGTACTTC. Translated, this gives CSVAGQGVEQYF.